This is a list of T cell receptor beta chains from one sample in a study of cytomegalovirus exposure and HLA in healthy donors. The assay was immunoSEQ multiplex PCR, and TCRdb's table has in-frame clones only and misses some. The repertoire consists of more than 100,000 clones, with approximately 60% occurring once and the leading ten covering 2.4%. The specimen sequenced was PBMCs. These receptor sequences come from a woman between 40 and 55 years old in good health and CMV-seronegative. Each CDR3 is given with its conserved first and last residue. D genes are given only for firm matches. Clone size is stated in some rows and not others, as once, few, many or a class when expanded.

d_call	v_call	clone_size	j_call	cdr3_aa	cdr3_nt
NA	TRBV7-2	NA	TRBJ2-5	CASSLGAGEETQYF	TGTGCCAGCAGCTTAGGGGCAGGGGAAGAGACCCAGTACTTC
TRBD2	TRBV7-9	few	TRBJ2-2	CASNRPMGTSGTGELFF	TGTGCCAGCAACCGACCCATGGGGACTAGCGGCACCGGGGAGCTGTTTTTT
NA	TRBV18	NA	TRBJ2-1	CASSPGGNEQFF	TGTGCCAGCTCACCAGGGGGGAATGAGCAGTTCTTC
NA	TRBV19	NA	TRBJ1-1	CASRTGSTEAFF	TGTGCCAGTAGGACAGGATCGACTGAAGCTTTCTTT
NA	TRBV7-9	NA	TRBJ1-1	CASSGRSNTEAFF	TGTGCCAGCAGCGGCAGGTCGAACACTGAAGCTTTCTTT
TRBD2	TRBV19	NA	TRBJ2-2	CASTDGGLGTGELFF	TGTGCCAGTACGGACGGGGGGTTAGGAACCGGGGAGCTGTTTTTT
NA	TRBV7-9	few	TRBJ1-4	CASSLTSSAGVAKLFF	TGTGCCAGCAGCTTAACCTCCTCCGCGGGGGTGGCAAAACTGTTTTTT
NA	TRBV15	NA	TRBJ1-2	CATSRDEGANYGYTF	TGTGCCACCAGCAGGGACGAGGGGGCTAACTATGGCTACACCTTC
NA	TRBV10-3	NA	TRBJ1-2	CAISEVISLEEGQLRDYGYTF	TGTGCCATCAGTGAGGTTATTTCCCTCGAGGAGGGGCAACTGAGGGACTATGGCTACACCTTC
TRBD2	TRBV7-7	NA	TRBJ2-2	CASSPIAGGNTGELFF	TGTGCCAGCAGCCCAATAGCGGGGGGGAACACCGGGGAGCTGTTTTTT
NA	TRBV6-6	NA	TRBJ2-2	CASSWQSGGTGELFF	TGTGCCAGCAGTTGGCAATCCGGGGGTACCGGGGAGCTGTTTTTT
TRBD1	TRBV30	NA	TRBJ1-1	CAWSTGQGGNTEAFF	TGTGCCTGGAGTACGGGACAGGGAGGTAACACTGAAGCTTTCTTT
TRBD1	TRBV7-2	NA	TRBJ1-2	CASSTAGTGAGGGYTF	TGTGCCAGCAGCACAGCCGGGACAGGGGCGGGTGGCGGCTACACCTTC
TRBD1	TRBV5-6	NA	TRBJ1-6	CASSLTPGQGWSPLHF	TGTGCCAGCAGCTTGACACCGGGACAGGGGTGGTCACCCCTCCACTTT
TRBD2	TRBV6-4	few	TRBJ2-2	CASSDSLAGNTGELFF	TGTGCCAGCAGTGACTCACTAGCGGGGAACACCGGGGAGCTGTTTTTT
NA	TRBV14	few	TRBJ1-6	CASSQDRHNSPLHF	TGTGCCAGCAGCCAAGATAGACACAATTCACCCCTCCACTTT
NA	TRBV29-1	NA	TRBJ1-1	CSVGPGLNTEAFF	TGCAGCGTTGGGCCGGGTTTGAACACTGAAGCTTTCTTT
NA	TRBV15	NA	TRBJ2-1	CATSRNDRNLRVNEQFF	TGTGCCACCAGCAGAAACGACAGGAATCTAAGGGTCAATGAGCAGTTCTTC
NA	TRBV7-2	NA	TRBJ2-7	CASSLVGSGSYEQYF	TGTGCCAGCAGCTTAGTCGGTAGCGGCTCCTACGAGCAGTACTTC
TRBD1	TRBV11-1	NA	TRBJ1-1	CASSLSTGGTEAFF	TGTGCCAGCAGCTTATCCACAGGGGGCACTGAAGCTTTCTTT
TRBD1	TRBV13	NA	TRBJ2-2	CASRAYGTGDTGEPFF	TGTGCCAGCAGGGCCTACGGGACAGGGGATACCGGGGAGCCGTTTTTT
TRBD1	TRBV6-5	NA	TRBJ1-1	CASSYIPGGLRTEAFF	TGTGCCAGCAGTTACATCCCAGGGGGACTGCGGACTGAAGCTTTCTTT
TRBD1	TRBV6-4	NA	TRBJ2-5	CASRGDRGEQETQYF	TGTGCCAGCAGGGGAGACAGGGGTGAGCAAGAGACCCAGTACTTC
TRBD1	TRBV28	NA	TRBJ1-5	CASSFGDRDLQPQHF	TGTGCCAGCAGTTTTGGGGACAGGGACCTTCAGCCCCAGCATTTT
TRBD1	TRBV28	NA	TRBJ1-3	CASSPAGGAGNTIYF	TGTGCCAGCAGTCCCGCAGGGGGCGCTGGAAACACCATATATTTT
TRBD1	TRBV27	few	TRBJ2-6	CASRVRQGALGANVLTF	TGTGCCAGCAGAGTCCGACAGGGGGCTCTCGGGGCCAACGTCCTGACTTTC